The rows below give T cell receptor beta chains drawn from one sample of a study of cytomegalovirus exposure and HLA in healthy donors. Generated by immunoSEQ multiplex PCR, the TCRdb table keeps only in-frame clones and is missing some. The sample consists of approximately 140,000 clones, about 83% of them appearing once. The specimen was PBMCs. Every receptor here comes from a girl aged 2-10 years in good health and CMV-seronegative. The conserved cysteine and the conserved F or W are not part of the CDR3 here.

>TRBJ2-1|TRBV2
ASSGGSGLPYNEQF
>TRBJ2-7|TRBV11-2
ASSLVGTSHEQY
>TRBJ1-3|TRBV29-1
SVELDSGGNTIY
>TRBJ2-5|TRBV6-5
ASSYSGLADQETQY
>TRBJ1-1|TRBV7-9
ASSFPGLTGLGTEAF
>TRBJ1-6|TRBV5-4
ASSLRGSSYNSPLH
>TRBJ1-1|TRBV15
ATSRPTGGSTEAF
>TRBJ2-7|TRBV28
ASTVGTREFSYEQY
>TRBJ2-3|TRBV5-5
ASSLRWTSGADTQY
>TRBJ2-7|TRBV10-3
AITIVIGTGHEQY
>TRBJ1-5|TRBV2
ASSFSDRDSNQPQH
>TRBJ1-1|TRBV29-1
SVETGQGRNTEAF
>TRBJ2-2|TRBV7-9
ASSSPQGAQNTGELF
>TRBJ1-1|TRBV4-1
ASSQGGGPGTEAF
>TRBJ1-6|TRBV25-1
ASSEFYRGQGDSPLH
>TRBJ2-6|TRBV30
ACEQGTGANVLT
>TRBJ2-7|TRBV10-1
ASTQPPDSALGEQY
>TRBJ1-6|TRBV28
ASGGDSPLH
>TRBJ1-1|TRBV5-1
ASRMAAAQMNTEAF
>TRBJ1-1|TRBV5-1
ASSPRQGANTEAF
>TRBJ1-1|TRBV25-1
ASSERGRGGTEAF
>TRBJ2-7|TRBV7-9
ASSSDRGMYEQY
>TRBJ1-1|TRBV27
ASSLSGAGNTEAF
>TRBJ2-3|TRBV5-1
ASSLGQGMDTQY
>TRBJ2-7|TRBV2
ASSEGWTARQY
>TRBJ1-5|TRBV30
AWSVRGFNQPQH
>TRBJ1-6|TRBV7-2
ASSSRQGGNSPLH
>TRBJ1-2|TRBV30
AWSVSQVGYT
>TRBJ2-7|TRBV10-3
AAAGGSAEQY
>TRBJ2-5|TRBV5-4
ASSLAAGTKETQY
>TRBJ1-5|TRBV21-1
ASSKGGQGNQPQH
>TRBJ2-1|TRBV19
ASSVGLIYNEQF
>TRBJ2-7|TRBV28
ASTTSGATYEQY
>TRBJ2-7|TRBV6-5
ASSYATGTGVGEQY
>TRBJ2-1|TRBV9
ASSGLGLAETNEQF
>TRBJ2-1|TRBV30
AWGSSYNEQF
>TRBJ2-1|TRBV2
ASSEGQLGQNEQF
>TRBJ1-1|TRBV27
ASSLGPRVKAF
>TRBJ1-1|TRBV29-1
SVEEDNRVEAF